The 26 T cell receptor beta chains given below trace back to one sample, sequenced in a study of beta chain features in type 1 diabetes. Expressed TCRB transcripts were sequenced because the isolated RNA had all been reverse transcribed beforehand. The assay was immunoSEQ multiplex PCR, and TCRdb's table has in-frame clones only and misses some. The top ten clones hold 0.035% to 0.05% of a sample with roughly 500,000 clones, about 10% of them seen once. The sequenced sample was naive CD4+ T cells from blood. The receptors here all came from a woman under 30 in good health.

This clone was detected ten times or more. The rearrangement joins TRBV29-1 to TRBJ2-3; 8 bases map to TRBD1. In germline, CDR1 is SQVTM, CDR2 ANQGSEA. CDR3 length equals 14 residues. V lost 6 bases, J lost 3 bases, and 8 bases stayed unmatched. As DNA, the CDR3 is TGCAGCGTAGGGACAGGCGATCTAACAGATACGCAGTATTTT. Amino acids: CSVGTGDLTDTQYF.

V is TRBV9 and J is TRBJ1-5; no clear D. This CDR3 contains 13 residues. Germline values: CDR1 SGDLS, CDR2 YYNGEE. The germline V and J ends were trimmed by 2 bases and 6 bases, with 9 bases remaining between them. The CDR3 DNA reads as TGTGCCAGCAGCGTCGATTTGGGTCAGCCCCAGCATTTT. It is translated as CASSVDLGQPQHF.

This clone came up a few times. CDR3 nucleotide sequence: TGTGCCAGCAGGCGACTAGCGGGGGGAAATGAGCAGTTCTTC. Encoded protein: CASRRLAGGNEQFF. This rearrangement joins TRBV6-5 to TRBJ2-1; 13 bases line up with TRBD2. CDR3 length: 14 residues. V was clipped by 6 bases and J by 7 bases; unmatched bases: 3. Germline V CDR1 and CDR2: MNHEY, SVGAGI.

Only a few counts were recorded for this clone. This sequence joins TRBV7-2 and TRBJ2-2, with 8 bases that match TRBD1. The CDR3 runs 16 residues. V gave up 7 bases and J gave up 1 base; unmatched junction bases: 8. Germline loops: CDR1 SGHTA, CDR2 FQGNSA. This chain's CDR3 is CASTSLGQVNTGELFF. The CDR3 DNA follows: TGTGCCAGCACCTCTTTGGGACAGGTGAACACCGGGGAGCTGTTTTTT.

This clone was found a few times. This chain links TRBV30 with TRBJ1-1; no clear D. The CDR3 spans 13 residues. CDR1 GTSNPN and CDR2 SVGIG come from the germline V gene (reference sequence). V lost 5 bases and J lost 4, with 14 bases in between. CDR3 protein: CAWCPLMGTEAFF. The DNA of the CDR3 is TGTGCCTGGTGCCCCCTCATGGGCACTGAAGCTTTCTTT.

This chain joins TRBV5-4 and TRBJ2-3; D is undetermined. V dropped 1 base and J dropped 3 bases, with 15 bases sitting between them. The CDR3 runs 16 residues. Germline values: CDR1 SGHNT, CDR2 YYREEE (reference sequence). CDR3 sequence (DNA): TGTGCCAGCAGCTTGATTGGTTTCGGACCAACAGATACGCAGTATTTT. It is translated as CASSLIGFGPTDTQYF.

This clone has only a few counts. J is TRBJ2-1 and V is TRBV7-2; tentatively, D is TRBD2 (5 bases). This CDR3 comprises 13 residues. V was trimmed by 4 bases and J by 8 bases, leaving 12 bases between them. Germline CDR1 is SGHTA and CDR2 is FQGNSA. CDR3 sequence (DNA): TGTGCCAGCAGCTCATACGGGGAAGATGAGCAGTTCTTC. Its translation is CASSSYGEDEQFF.

The V call is TRBV5-6, the J call TRBJ1-1; D remains ambiguous. CDR1 and CDR2 from the germline V gene are SGHDT and YYEEEE. V lost 4 bases to trimming and J lost 8 bases, with 9 bases between them. The CDR3 loop spans 11 amino acids. As DNA, the CDR3 is TGTGCCAGCAGCGGTCTGCTCGAAGCTTTCTTT. Amino acids: CASSGLLEAFF.

The chain couples TRBV29-1 to TRBJ1-2, with D unresolved. V was shortened by 5 bases and J by 0 bases, with 19 bases between the two germline ends. CDR1 is SQVTM, CDR2 ANQGSEA, per germline. The CDR3 has 16 residues. This chain's CDR3 is CSVFTAQGKANYGYTF. For the CDR3, the DNA is TGCAGCGTTTTTACAGCGCAAGGAAAAGCTAACTATGGCTACACCTTC. The complete variable domain, with remaining parts taken from reference TRBV29-1 and TRBJ1-2, reads SAVISQKPSRDICQRGTSLTIQCQVDSQVTMMFWYRQQPGQSLTLIATANQGSEATYESGFVIDKFPISRPNLTFSTLTVSNMSPEDSSIYLCSVFTAQGKANYGYTFGSGTRLTVV.

The rearrangement uses TRBV14 and TRBJ2-7; 9 bases agree with TRBD2. V dropped 0 bases and J dropped 3; count of bases not matched to a gene: 3. Germline loops: CDR1 SGHDN, CDR2 FVKESK. The CDR3 totals 15 residues. The CDR3 sequence: CASSQDSAGGYEQYV. Here the CDR3 DNA reads TGTGCCAGCAGCCAAGATTCAGCGGGGGGCTACGAGCAGTACGTC.

This clone was observed a few times. This chain connects TRBV2 to TRBJ1-3, with a tentative D call TRBD1 (6 bases). Per germline, CDR1 SNHLY and CDR2 FYNNEI. This CDR3 has 15 amino acids. V was cut by 6 bases and J by 2 bases, with 14 bases left in between. The CDR3 protein is CASRRTGTPGNTIYF. The DNA of the CDR3 is TGTGCCAGCAGACGCACCGGGACACCTGGAAACACCATATATTTT.

V and J are TRBV18 and TRBJ2-1, with D perhaps matching TRBD1 or TRBD2 (5 bases each). The CDR3 is made up of 12 amino acids. Per the germline V gene, CDR1 is KGHSH and CDR2 is LQKENI. V was shortened by 2 bases and J by 10 bases, with 9 bases between the two germline ends. Here the CDR3 DNA reads TGTGCCAGCTCACCAAGGGGAGAAGAGCAGTTCTTC. This gives the protein CASSPRGEEQFF.

This clone came up a few times. This chain uses TRBV4-2 with TRBJ2-4; D possibly corresponds to TRBD2 (5 bases). CDR3 size: 16 residues. Germline CDR1 reads LGHNA; CDR2 reads YNFKEQ. V lost 3 bases and J lost 0, with 12 bases in between. The CDR3 region has the DNA TGTGCCAGCAGCCACCAACAAGGACTAGCCAAAAACATTCAGTACTTC. Its protein is CASSHQQGLAKNIQYF.

This clone was detected a few times. The chain joins TRBV5-1 to TRBJ2-6; 7 bases align to TRBD1. The CDR3 extends over 19 amino acids. V gave up 4 bases and J gave up 3 bases; unmatched junction bases: 16. The germline CDR1 and CDR2 sequences are SGHRS and YFSETQ. The CDR3 reads CASSRSTGVDKSGANVLTF. DNA of the CDR3: TGCGCCAGCAGCCGATCCACAGGGGTCGACAAAAGTGGGGCCAACGTCCTGACTTTC.

This clone showed up just a few times. CDR3 nucleotide sequence: TGCGCCAGCAGCTCAGGACAGGGACCGCGCAATGAGCAGTTCTTC. It translates to CASSSGQGPRNEQFF. This sequence joins TRBV5-1 and TRBJ2-1, with 8 nucleotides matching TRBD1. This CDR3 has 15 residues. The germline CDR1 and CDR2 sequences are SGHRS and YFSETQ. V dropped 3 bases and J dropped 6; count of bases not matched to a gene: 8.

This clone has just a few counts. An end of the junction differs from the germline gene, which may be a read error. V is TRBV19 and J is TRBJ1-4; TRBD1 matches 10 bases. Germline V gene lookup returns CDR1 LNHDA and CDR2 SQIVND (reference sequence). The CDR3 sequence is 15 residues long. DNA for the CDR3: TGTGCCAGTAGCCCCGGGACAGGGGCTAAGGAAAAACTGTTTTTT. Translation: CASSPGTGAKEKLFF.

The J gene is TRBJ2-7, the V gene TRBV5-1, with 7 nucleotides matching TRBD1. Germline CDR1 is SGHRS and CDR2 is YFSETQ. The J segment lost 1 base and the V segment lost 4 bases, leaving 8 bases of the junction unmatched. The CDR3 totals 15 residues. CDR3 sequence: CASSPGDRKSYEQYF. CDR3 DNA sequence: TGCGCCAGCAGCCCCGGGGACAGAAAGTCCTACGAGCAGTACTTC.

The chain has TRBV11-1 and TRBJ2-1, with D maybe TRBD2 (5 bases). Trimming removed 6 bases at V and 4 bases at J, with 10 bases between. Per germline, CDR1 SGHAT and CDR2 FQDESV (reference sequence). There are 13 residues in the CDR3. Here the CDR3 DNA reads TGTGCCAGCAGACCCGGGGTTTACAATGAGCAGTTCTTC. Translated, it gives CASRPGVYNEQFF.

The rearrangement joins TRBV13 to TRBJ2-7; the D gene could be TRBD1 or TRBD2 (6 bases each). The V and J ends lost 2 bases and 4 bases respectively, with 12 bases between them. This CDR3 is built from 14 residues. CDR1 is PRHDT and CDR2 is FYEKMQ in the germline V gene (reference sequence). Here the CDR3 DNA reads TGTGCCAGCAGCTTAAGGGGGAGGAGGTACGAGCAGTACGTC. It encodes CASSLRGRRYEQYV.

The rearrangement joins TRBV15 to TRBJ1-5; D unclear. The germline V gene has CDR1 LNHNV and CDR2 YYDKDF (reference sequence). The CDR3 runs 14 residues. Deletions cut 2 bases from V and 6 bases from J, with 11 bases between. CDR3 sequence (DNA): TGTGCCACCAGCAGACAAGGACGTCTTCAGCCCCAGCATTTT. Its protein product is CATSRQGRLQPQHF.

This clone turned up a few times. This chain links TRBV5-1 with TRBJ2-7, with 13 bases fitting TRBD2. This CDR3 has 17 amino acids. The germline gives CDR1 SGHRS, CDR2 YFSETQ. Trimming took 3 bases from V and 0 from J; bases not matched to a gene: 6. CDR3: CASSSRGTSGTSYEQYF. CDR3 DNA: TGCGCCAGCAGCTCAAGGGGGACTAGCGGGACCTCCTACGAGCAGTACTTC. Together with reference TRBV5-1 and TRBJ2-7, the CDR3 gives the full variable domain: KAGVTQTPRYLIKTRGQQVTLSCSPISGHRSVSWYQQTPGQGLQFLFEYFSETQRNKGNFPGRFSGRQFSNSRSEMNVSTLELGDSALYLCASSSRGTSGTSYEQYFGPGTRLTVT.

Only a few counts were recorded for this clone. The chain joins TRBV30 to TRBJ1-3; no clear D. The length of the CDR3 is 17 residues. Trimming pared 2 bases from V and 0 bases from J, leaving 17 bases between. CDR1 is GTSNPN and CDR2 is SVGIG in the germline V gene (reference sequence). In DNA, the CDR3 is TGTGCCTGGAGTTTTCTTCGTGGCAACCCCTCTGGAAACACCATATATTTT. It codes for CAWSFLRGNPSGNTIYF.

There are a few counts of this clone. V gene TRBV27 combines with J gene TRBJ1-5, with 10 bases fitting TRBD1. This CDR3 spans 17 amino acids. The germline CDR1 and CDR2 sequences are MNHEY and SMNVEV (reference sequence). The junction had 13 bases not matched to a gene; V was cut back by 9 bases and J by 2 bases. The CDR3, as DNA: TGTGCCAGTAAGACAGGGGGCGCGTGGGGTGGCAATCAGCCCCAGCATTTT. It is translated as CASKTGGAWGGNQPQHF.

This clone turned up a few times. The chain is built from TRBV5-1 and TRBJ2-5; possible D gene TRBD2, 6 bases. The CDR3 has 13 amino acids. CDR1 and CDR2 (germline): SGHRS, YFSETQ. Trimming pared 4 bases from V and 2 bases from J, leaving 9 bases between. The CDR3 nucleotides read TGCGCCAGCAGCGCCGGGGGTCAAGAGACCCAGTACTTC. Translating it yields CASSAGGQETQYF.

The genes are TRBV7-7 and TRBJ1-1; 9 nucleotides line up with TRBD1. The CDR3 length is 11 residues. The junction had 0 bases not matched to a gene; V was cut back by 9 bases and J by 4 bases. Germline V gene lookup returns CDR1 SSHAT and CDR2 FNYEAQ (reference sequence). CDR3 loop: CARTGGTEAFF. CDR3 nucleotides: TGTGCCAGGACAGGGGGCACTGAAGCTTTCTTT.

This chain uses TRBV5-1 with TRBJ1-2, with a weak D call TRBD1 (6 bases). This CDR3 region has 14 residues. Germline lookup yields CDR1 SGHRS and CDR2 YFSETQ. V was clipped by 5 bases and J by 6 bases, with 17 bases between them. For the CDR3, the DNA is TGCGCCAGCAGGTCACAGGGACAATTCCATGGCTACACCTTC. It codes for CASRSQGQFHGYTF.